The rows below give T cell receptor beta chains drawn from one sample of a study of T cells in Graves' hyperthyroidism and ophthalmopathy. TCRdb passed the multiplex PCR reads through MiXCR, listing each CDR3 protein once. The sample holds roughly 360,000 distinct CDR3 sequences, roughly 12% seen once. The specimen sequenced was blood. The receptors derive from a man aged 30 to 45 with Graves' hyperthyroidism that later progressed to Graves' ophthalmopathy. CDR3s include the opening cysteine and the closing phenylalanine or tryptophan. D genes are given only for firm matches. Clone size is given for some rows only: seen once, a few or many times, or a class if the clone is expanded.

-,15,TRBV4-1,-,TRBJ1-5,TGCGCCAGCAGCCAAGTCCGTCCCGGGACGCAGCCCCAGCATTTT,CASSQVRPGTQPQHF
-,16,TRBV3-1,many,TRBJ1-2,TGTGCCAGCAGCCAAGACAGAACAGGGACTAACTATGGCTACACCTTC,CASSQDRTGTNYGYTF
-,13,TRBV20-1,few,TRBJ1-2,TGCAGTGCTAGAGATGTCCTTCGCGATGGCTACACCTTC,CSARDVLRDGYTF
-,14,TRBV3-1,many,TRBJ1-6,TGCGCCAGCAGCCAAGGGACGGGTAATTCACCCCTCCACTTT,CASSQGTGNSPLHF
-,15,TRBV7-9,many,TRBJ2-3,TGTGCCAGTCTCCCGGGACCGCTGTTCACAGATACGCAGTATTTT,CASLPGPLFTDTQYF
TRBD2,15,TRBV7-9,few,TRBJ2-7,TGTGCCAGCAGTGGACTAGCGGGGAACCCCTACGAGCAGTACTTC,CASSGLAGNPYEQYF
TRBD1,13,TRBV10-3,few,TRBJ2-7,TGTGCCATCATGGGGGCAGGGGGAAGGGAGCAGTACTTC,CAIMGAGGREQYF
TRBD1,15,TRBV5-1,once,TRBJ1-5,TGCGCCAGCAGCGCCACAGGGGCGGCGGGTCAGCCCCAGCATTTT,CASSATGAAGQPQHF
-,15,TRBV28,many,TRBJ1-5,TGTGCCAGCAGTCTGCCGCCCCCGGCCCCCCAGCCCCAGCATTTT,CASSLPPPAPQPQHF
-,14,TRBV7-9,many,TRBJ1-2,TGTGCCAGCAGCTTAGCAGTGGGGGCGCATGGCTACACCTTC,CASSLAVGAHGYTF
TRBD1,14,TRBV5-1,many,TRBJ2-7,TGCGCCAGCAGCATACCGGGACAGGGGTACGAGCAGTACTTC,CASSIPGQGYEQYF
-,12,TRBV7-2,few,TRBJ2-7,TGTGCCAGCAGCTTATGGAGGGGCGAGCAGTACTTC,CASSLWRGEQYF
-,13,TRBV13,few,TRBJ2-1,TGTGCCAGCAGCAGAAATGGCTACAATGAGCAGTTCTTC,CASSRNGYNEQFF
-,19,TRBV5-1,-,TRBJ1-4,TGCGCCAGCAGGTGGGGGAGTTTTTCACGTTCAGGCCATGGGGAAAAACTGTTTTTT,CASRWGSFSRSGHGEKLFF
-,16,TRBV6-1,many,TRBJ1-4,TGTGCCAGCAGTGTACCGCGGGACCTGACGATGGAAAAACTGTTTTTT,CASSVPRDLTMEKLFF
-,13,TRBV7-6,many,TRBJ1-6,TGTGCCAGCAGCTTAGACGTTTCTGCACCCCTCCACTTT,CASSLDVSAPLHF
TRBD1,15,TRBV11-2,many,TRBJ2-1,TGTGCCAGCAGCCCCGGACAGGGGCTTCGGGATGAGCAGTTCTTC,CASSPGQGLRDEQFF
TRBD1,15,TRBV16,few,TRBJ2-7,TGTGCCAGCAGCCCAGGACAGGGGGCCGATTACGAGCAGTACTTC,CASSPGQGADYEQYF
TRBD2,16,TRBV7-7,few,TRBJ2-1,TGTGCTAGCAGCGGAGTGGCGGGGGGTCGTTACAATGAGCAGTTCTTC,CASSGVAGGRYNEQFF
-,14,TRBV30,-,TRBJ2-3,TGTGCCTGGTCCCCCGGGCAGCCTGGAGATACGCAGTATTTT,CAWSPGQPGDTQYF
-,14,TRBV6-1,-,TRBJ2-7,TGTGCCAGCAGTTATGGCAGCTCTCCTAACGAGCAGTACTTC,CASSYGSSPNEQYF
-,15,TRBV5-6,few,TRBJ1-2,TGTGCCAGCAGCTTGGAAAGGATCCTTAACTATGGCTACACCTTC,CASSLERILNYGYTF
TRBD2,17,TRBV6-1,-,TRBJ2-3,TGTGCCAGCAGTGAATCTAGCGGGGGGGCCGGGTCAGATACGCAGTATTTT,CASSESSGGAGSDTQYF